The next 25 T cell receptor beta chains were all read from a single sample in a study of CD8 T cells in Susac syndrome. Random hexamers were used to reverse transcribe about 0.45 to 1 ug of RNA. Via MiXCR, TCRdb re-called the immunoSEQ multiplex PCR reads, giving one row per CDR3 protein. The sample has about 140,000 distinct CDR3 sequences, around 93% seen once. Source material: CD4+ T cells from PBMCs. These receptors came from a human donor with Susac syndrome.

The genes are TRBV20-1 and TRBJ2-1, with TRBD2 matching 13 bases. Germline V lookup: CDR1 DFQATT, CDR2 SNEGSKA (reference sequence). Trimming removed 6 bases from V and 7 bases from J; junction bases left unmatched: 9. There are 15 residues in the CDR3. CDR3 in amino acids: CSANPTSGRLNEQFF. CDR3 coding DNA: TGCAGTGCCAACCCGACTAGCGGGAGGTTGAATGAGCAGTTCTTC.

This clonotype showed up just a few times. The chain links TRBV7-2 to TRBJ2-5; TRBD1 agrees at 9 bases. This CDR3 contains 13 residues. CDR1 is SGHTA, CDR2 FQGNSA, per germline. V lost 5 bases and J lost 5; bases outside the gene matches: 3. CDR3 nucleotide sequence: TGTGCCAGCAGCCGAGGACAGGGGGAGACCCAGTACTTC. Translation: CASSRGQGETQYF. Drawing the rest from reference TRBV7-2 and TRBJ2-5, the complete variable domain is GAGVSQSPSNKVTEKGKDVELRCDPISGHTALYWYRQSLGQGLEFLIYFQGNSAPDKSGLPSDRFSAERTGGSVSTLTIQRTQQEDSAVYLCASSRGQGETQYFGPGTRLLVL.

This chain joins TRBV20-1 and TRBJ2-1, with D perhaps matching TRBD1 (5 bases). The V gene's germline CDR1 is DFQATT and CDR2 SNEGSKA (reference sequence). With 3 bases removed from V and 8 bases from J, the gap between germline ends came to 11 bases. The CDR3 runs 12 residues. CDR3 amino acids: CSASQGWDEQFF. The CDR3 DNA reads as TGCAGTGCTAGTCAGGGTTGGGATGAGCAGTTCTTC.

The chain couples TRBV20-1 to TRBJ2-5, with 9 bases identical to TRBD1. The germline CDR1 and CDR2 sequences are DFQATT and SNEGSKA (reference sequence). This CDR3 region has 14 residues. Trimming cost V 6 bases and J 5 bases; bases outside gene matches: 10. This CDR3 is CSAPPGTGLETQYF. The CDR3 region has the DNA TGCAGTGCCCCCCCCGGGACAGGGCTGGAGACCCAGTACTTC.

V usage is TRBV29-1 and J usage is TRBJ2-1; 7 bases line up with TRBD1. The V gene end was trimmed by 7 bases and the J gene end by 8 bases; junction bases not matched to a gene: 11. CDR3 length: 13 amino acids. CDR1 is SQVTM, CDR2 ANQGSEA, per germline. DNA for the CDR3: TGCAGCGCCAGGGAGACAGGGTTGGATGAGCAGTTCTTC. Amino acids: CSARETGLDEQFF.

The rearrangement joins TRBV20-1 to TRBJ2-1; 7 bases line up with TRBD1. CDR1 and CDR2 (germline): DFQATT, SNEGSKA (reference sequence). CDR3 size: 15 residues. V was clipped by 0 bases and J by 0 bases; unmatched bases: 2. The CDR3 sequence is CSARDNRGSYNEQFF. The CDR3 DNA reads TGCAGTGCTAGAGACAACAGGGGCTCCTACAATGAGCAGTTCTTC.

The rearrangement uses TRBV6-5 and TRBJ2-5; D perhaps matches TRBD2 (6 bases). CDR3 length: 14 amino acids. Germline V CDR1 and CDR2: MNHEY, SVGAGI. Trimming pared 6 bases from V and 5 bases from J, leaving 16 bases between. CDR3 region: CASRPGPGRETQYF. CDR3 sequence (DNA): TGTGCCAGCAGACCCGGACCAGGGAGGGAGACCCAGTACTTC.

The chain recombines TRBV15 with TRBJ2-5; D is possibly TRBD1 or TRBD2 (5 bases each). Germline loops: CDR1 LNHNV, CDR2 YYDKDF (reference sequence). The CDR3 consists of 13 residues. With 8 bases removed from V and 5 bases from J, the gap between germline ends came to 15 bases. The DNA for the CDR3 is TGTGCCACCGGACTCGGGGCACGGGAGACCCAGTACTTC. Its translation is CATGLGARETQYF.

V gene TRBV7-6 combines with J gene TRBJ2-7; tentative D call: TRBD2 (5 bases). Trimming cost V 1 base and J 2 bases, with 15 bases left between them. The CDR3 has 16 residues. Germline V gene sequence: CDR1 SGHVS, CDR2 FNYEAQ. The chain's CDR3 is CASSLGPTGLPYEQYF. In nucleotides, the CDR3 is TGTGCCAGCAGCTTAGGGCCGACTGGACTCCCCTACGAGCAGTACTTC.

About this clonotype itself: At one boundary the junction diverges from the germline segment, which might be a read error. This CDR3 reads CASNLGRATDTQYF. DNA of the CDR3: TGTGCCAGCAACTTAGGAAGGGCCACAGATACGCAGTATTTT. The chain couples TRBV7-9 to TRBJ2-3; D is ambiguous. This CDR3 contains 14 residues. Germline V CDR1 and CDR2: SEHNR, FQNEAQ (reference sequence).

This clonotype was counted once. The chain has TRBV12-3 or TRBV12-4 and TRBJ1-2, with a possible D match to TRBD1 (6 bases). V was shortened by 5 bases and J by 1 base, with 17 bases between the two germline ends. This CDR3 comprises 16 residues. CDR3 sequence reads: CASSLFRTVLNYGYTF. The DNA for the CDR3 is TGTGCCAGCAGTCTCTTTCGGACAGTCCTTAACTATGGCTACACCTTC.

J is TRBJ1-5 and V is TRBV12-3 or TRBV12-4; no clear D gene. Trimming stripped 7 bases from V and 0 bases from J, with 10 bases between. The CDR3 loop spans 14 amino acids. The CDR3 spells CASTLGVSNQPQHF. CDR3 sequence (DNA): TGTGCCAGCACCCTCGGGGTTAGCAATCAGCCCCAGCATTTT.

In DNA, the CDR3 is TGTGCCAGCAGTGAACTGGCAGGGGGCTACAATGAGCAGTTCTTC. It encodes CASSELAGGYNEQFF. The chain carries TRBV2 and TRBJ2-1, with 7 bases aligning to TRBD1. The CDR3 is 15 residues long. The J segment lost 3 bases and the V segment lost 2 bases, leaving 4 bases of the junction unmatched. Per germline, CDR1 SNHLY and CDR2 FYNNEI.

The chain employs TRBV28 and TRBJ1-2, with D possibly matching TRBD1 (5 bases). Germline CDR1 and CDR2: MDHEN and SYDVKM. This CDR3 region has 12 residues. V lost 2 bases, J lost 8 bases, and 9 bases lay in between. CDR3 sequence (DNA): TGTGCCAGCAGTTTACAGTGGGGGGGCTACACCTTC. This translates into CASSLQWGGYTF.

CDR3 coding DNA: TGTGCCAGCAGTGAGGGACTATCCCCCTTTATGCAGTACTTC. Residues: CASSEGLSPFMQYF. J is TRBJ2-7 and V is TRBV28; 7 nucleotides match TRBD2. This CDR3 comprises 14 residues. From germline, CDR1 is MDHEN and CDR2 SYDVKM. The trim removed 5 bases at V and 9 bases at J, leaving 13 bases unmatched.

This chain links TRBV28 with TRBJ2-1; TRBD1 agrees at 7 bases. CDR3 length: 13 residues. The V segment lost 6 bases and the J segment 3 bases; nucleotides outside the gene matches: 2. Germline-derived CDR1 and CDR2 are MDHEN and SYDVKM. This CDR3 is CASSWDSYNEQFF. In DNA form, the CDR3 reads TGTGCCAGCAGCTGGGACAGCTACAATGAGCAGTTCTTC.

The chain is built from TRBV5-1 and TRBJ2-6; TRBD1 aligns across 7 bases. Trimming cost V 0 bases and J 4 bases; bases outside gene matches: 4. Germline V gene sequence: CDR1 SGHRS, CDR2 YFSETQ. The CDR3 has 16 amino acids. The CDR3: CASSLEGAVGANVLTF. The CDR3 DNA sequence: TGCGCCAGCAGCTTGGAGGGGGCGGTCGGGGCCAACGTCCTGACTTTC.

The chain employs TRBV9 and TRBJ1-2; 7 nucleotides line up with TRBD1. The V gene's germline CDR1 is SGDLS and CDR2 YYNGEE. The CDR3 runs 14 residues. V shed 1 base and J 4 bases; nucleotides not matched to a gene: 4. The CDR3 DNA is TGTGCCAGCAGCGTATTGGGACAGACCTATGGCTACACCTTC. Translating gives CASSVLGQTYGYTF.

The CDR3: CASSPGTGRGEQYF. The CDR3 DNA reads TGCGCCAGCAGCCCGGGGACAGGCCGCGGAGAGCAGTACTTC. The chain has TRBV5-1 and TRBJ2-7; 8 bases match TRBD1. The ends lost 4 bases at V and 7 bases at J; junction bases unmatched: 10. The CDR3 has 14 residues. The V gene's germline CDR1 is SGHRS and CDR2 YFSETQ.

This rearrangement joins TRBV4-1 to TRBJ2-3; 8 bases fit TRBD2. This CDR3 region has 17 residues. Germline trimming cut 6 bases from V and 1 base from J; bases unmatched to any gene: 12. CDR1 is MGHRA, CDR2 YSYEKL, per germline. CDR3 sequence: CASRTIGREVGTDTQYF. The CDR3 DNA sequence: TGCGCCAGCAGGACGATTGGGCGGGAGGTTGGCACAGATACGCAGTATTTT.

The chain recombines TRBV7-9 with TRBJ1-4, with 9 bases identical to TRBD1. The V gene's germline CDR1 is SEHNR and CDR2 FQNEAQ (reference sequence). Trimming took 6 bases from V and 7 from J; bases not matched to a gene: 6. The CDR3 sequence is 14 residues long. CDR3 bases: TGTGCCAGCAGAAAACAGGGGGCAAGTGAAAAACTGTTTTTT. Translation gives CASRKQGASEKLFF.

The chain couples TRBV5-1 to TRBJ2-4, with 10 nucleotides matching TRBD1. The V gene end was trimmed by 4 bases and the J gene end by 6 bases; junction bases not matched to a gene: 7. This CDR3 is 15 amino acids long. In germline, CDR1 is SGHRS, CDR2 YFSETQ. The CDR3 sequence: CASSKDRGILNIQYF. In DNA form, the CDR3 reads TGCGCCAGCAGCAAGGACAGGGGGATACTAAACATTCAGTACTTC.

The chain combines TRBV9 with TRBJ1-1; 11 bases agree with TRBD1. CDR1 and CDR2 (germline): SGDLS, YYNGEE. The CDR3 runs to 16 residues. After removal of 0 bases from V and 2 bases from J, the junction contained 3 bases not matched to a gene. Here the CDR3 reads CASSVAGTGGNTEAFF. In DNA form, the CDR3 reads TGTGCCAGCAGCGTAGCCGGGACAGGGGGTAACACTGAAGCTTTCTTT.

V is TRBV18 and J is TRBJ2-1, with 7 nucleotides matching TRBD1. CDR1 is KGHSH and CDR2 is LQKENI in the germline V gene. With V trimmed by 3 bases and J by 5 bases, 4 bases remained unmatched. The CDR3 has 14 residues. This chain's CDR3 is CASSPGQNNNEQFF. Written as DNA, the CDR3 is TGTGCCAGCTCACCGGGACAGAACAACAATGAGCAGTTCTTC. Combining the CDR3 with reference TRBV18 and TRBJ2-1 gives the whole variable domain NAGVMQNPRHLVRRRGQEARLRCSPMKGHSHVYWYRQLPEEGLKFMVYLQKENIIDESGMPKERFSAEFPKEGPSILRIQQVVRGDSAAYFCASSPGQNNNEQFFGPGTRLTVL.

This chain connects TRBV19 to TRBJ1-1; D is possibly TRBD1 (5 bases). Germline CDR1 LNHDA, CDR2 SQIVND (reference sequence). The V gene lost 3 bases and the J gene lost 3 bases, with 14 bases spanning the gap. The CDR3 extends over 15 amino acids. This CDR3 is CASSIPGRRDTEAFF. As DNA, the CDR3 is TGTGCCAGTAGTATTCCAGGGAGGAGGGACACTGAAGCTTTCTTT.